The sequence of this T cell receptor beta chain was determined in a study of post-analysis software for immune sequencing data. Study information: Several disease courses (relapsing-remitting, secondary progressive and progressive-relapsing) of multiple sclerosis were included.

The ends were cut back, 0 bases at V and 0 bases at J, with 12 bases in the middle. Germline V gives CDR1 DFQATT, CDR2 SNEGSKA (reference sequence). This CDR3 comprises 15 residues. Sequencing libraries made from TCR beta cDNA carried unique molecular identifiers. TCRdb reprocessed the PCR reads via MiXCR and lists one record per CDR3 protein. The sample contains approximately 770,000 distinct CDR3 sequences, 46% of which appear only once. Overall study results and limits: Patients had higher frequencies than controls of roughly 5 TRBV segments, including TRBV5-6, TRBV5-1 and TRBV20-1. People with multiple sclerosis had a significantly lower normalized Chao1 diversity than controls did. With F measure, samples from one preparation batch clustered together strongly.

About this clonotype: Its specificity is unknown.

Sequencing used blood. This sequence joins TRBV20-1 and TRBJ2-7; D remains ambiguous. This receptor was identified in a girl aged 5-17 years with multiple sclerosis. The CDR3 DNA is TGCAGTGCTAGAGATCAGAGTGTAAGCTCCTACGAGCAGTACTTC. The encoded protein is CSARDQSVSSYEQYF.